The clone carrying this T cell receptor beta chain was found a few times. Its antigen is undetermined. CDR1 and CDR2 (germline): LNHDA, SQIVND (reference sequence). The CDR3 contains 14 residues. V lost 5 bases to trimming and J lost 7 bases, with 15 bases between them. Libraries were prepared by immunoSEQ multiplex PCR; TCRdb keeps only in-frame clonotypes and omits some of them. This sample carries about 45,000 clones, around 83% of them seen once, and the ten largest clones take 2% to 2.5%. This sample stems from a study of T cell clones after liver transplantation. Across the study: A pre-transplant mixed lymphocyte reaction with TCRbeta sequencing defined graft-donor-reactive clones followed in post-transplant blood. Apart from a few HCV-positive recipients, transplants were for non-autoimmune, non-viral reasons. General study points: Graft donor-reactive T cells possibly entered the graft instead of undergoing deletion.

The sequence came from a human patient who received a liver transplant. The graft donor may be the source of some T cells. This specimen consisted of CD4+ T cells from blood, obtained 24 months after liver transplant. This sequence joins TRBV19 and TRBJ1-5; D is perhaps TRBD1 (5 bases). Here the CDR3 DNA reads TGTGCCAGTAGTGCAGGGCCCGCCTGGCAGCCCCAGCATTTT. Translating it yields CASSAGPAWQPQHF. The full variable domain, in which reference TRBV19 and TRBJ1-5 provide the parts outside the CDR3, is DGGITQSPKYLFRKEGQNVTLSCEQNLNHDAMYWYRQDPGQGLRLIYYSQIVNDFQKGDIAEGYSVSREKKESFPLTVTSAQKNPTAFYLCASSAGPAWQPQHFGDGTRLSIL.